Listed here are 8 T cell receptor beta chains from one sample, sequenced in a study of identifying expanded T cells in peripheral blood. The data were produced by immunoSEQ multiplex PCR, yet TCRdb's version contains in-frame clones alone and is incomplete. The sample yields 50,000 to 65,000 clones, around 86% seen once. The sample consisted of blood. Every receptor here comes from a person aged 18 to 75 in good health.

The genes are TRBV6-5 and TRBJ1-5, with a possible D match to TRBD1 (5 bases). Germline loops: CDR1 MNHEY, CDR2 SVGAGI. The length of the CDR3 is 13 residues. Trimming took 2 bases from V and 4 from J, leaving 6 bases between them. CDR3 residues: CASSYGGNQPQHF. The CDR3, as DNA: TGTGCCAGCAGTTACGGGGGGAATCAGCCCCAGCATTTT.

The chain recombines TRBV18 with TRBJ2-7; D may be TRBD1 (6 bases). Germline V gene lookup returns CDR1 KGHSH and CDR2 LQKENI. The CDR3 has 14 amino acids. The germline V and J ends were trimmed by 1 base and 2 bases, with 9 bases remaining between them. The CDR3 DNA reads as TGTGCCAGCTCACCACTCGGACAGACCTACGAGCAGTACTTC. Its translation: CASSPLGQTYEQYF.

V usage is TRBV7-8 and J usage is TRBJ1-3, with D maybe TRBD1 (5 bases). The CDR3 contains 16 residues. Germline V lookup: CDR1 SGHVS, CDR2 FQNEAQ. Deletions cut 2 bases from V and 0 bases from J, with 11 bases between. The CDR3 coding sequence is TGTGCCAGCAGCTTAAGGGACTGGAGCTCTGGAAACACCATATATTTT. It yields the protein CASSLRDWSSGNTIYF.

This chain connects TRBV15 to TRBJ1-2, with 7 positions matching TRBD1. Germline values: CDR1 LNHNV, CDR2 YYDKDF (reference sequence). The J segment lost 2 bases and the V segment lost 3 bases, leaving 6 bases of the junction unmatched. The CDR3 is made up of 15 amino acids. The CDR3: CATSRVLGGNYGYTF. The CDR3, as DNA: TGTGCCACCAGCAGGGTGTTAGGGGGCAACTATGGCTACACCTTC.

The V and J genes are TRBV5-1 and TRBJ2-3; tentatively, D is TRBD1 (6 bases). The CDR3 runs 15 residues. V lost 6 bases and J 5 bases, leaving 19 bases between the germline ends. CDR1 SGHRS and CDR2 YFSETQ come from the germline V gene. This CDR3 reads CASKKGRGRIDTQYF. As DNA, the CDR3 is TGCGCCAGCAAAAAGGGCAGGGGAAGAATAGATACGCAGTATTTT.

The chain has TRBV29-1 and TRBJ2-5; D is undetermined. The CDR3 runs to 12 residues. CDR1 is SQVTM and CDR2 is ANQGSEA in the germline V gene. The CDR3 DNA sequence: TGCAGTGTAGGGAACCTTCAAGAGACCCAGTACTTC. Translating it yields CSVGNLQETQYF.

This clone was counted once. This sequence joins TRBV2 and TRBJ2-7, with 8 bases identical to TRBD1. The CDR3 loop spans 13 amino acids. J lost 3 bases, V lost 5 bases, and 3 bases had no gene match. Looked up from germline, CDR1 is SNHLY and CDR2 is FYNNEI. CDR3 loop: CASSPGQVYEQYV. CDR3 coding DNA: TGTGCCAGCAGTCCGGGACAGGTCTACGAGCAGTACGTC.

As concerns this clone: Other DNA sequences from this sample encode an identical CDR3 as well. The chain combines TRBV9 with TRBJ1-1; D remains unclear. The CDR3 covers 14 residues. V dropped 0 bases and J dropped 1 base, with 7 bases sitting between them. Germline loops: CDR1 SGDLS, CDR2 YYNGEE. In DNA form, the CDR3 reads TGTGCCAGCAGCGTAGGGACGGGGAACACTGAAGCTTTCTTT. It translates to CASSVGTGNTEAFF.